A single sample gave rise to the 20 T cell receptor beta chains below, sequenced in a study of CD8 T cells in Susac syndrome. Random-hexamer reverse transcription was applied to roughly 0.5 to 1 ug RNA. TCRdb re-called the immunoSEQ multiplex PCR reads with MiXCR, one entry per CDR3 protein. The sample has more than 150,000 distinct CDR3 sequences, approximately 95% seen once. The sample consisted of CD4+ T cells from PBMCs. The source is a human donor with Susac syndrome.

The genes are TRBV5-6 and TRBJ2-4; TRBD1 aligns across 7 bases. CDR3 length: 15 residues. V lost 3 bases to trimming and J lost 4 bases; unmatched junction nucleotides: 7. The germline CDR1 and CDR2 sequences are SGHDT and YYEEEE. This CDR3 reads CASSSSTGAKNIQYF. CDR3 coding DNA: TGTGCCAGCAGCTCTTCAACAGGGGCAAAAAACATTCAGTACTTC.

This clonotype appeared once. The CDR3 loop reads CASSLQGAANTEAFF. CDR3 DNA sequence: TGCGCCAGCAGTTTACAGGGGGCTGCGAACACTGAAGCTTTCTTT. The gene calls are TRBV5-1 and TRBJ1-1; 9 bases line up with TRBD1. The CDR3 totals 15 residues. V was clipped by 5 bases and J by 1 base; unmatched bases: 6. Germline values: CDR1 SGHRS, CDR2 YFSETQ.

The chain is built from TRBV12-3 or TRBV12-4 and TRBJ2-5, with D possibly matching TRBD2 (5 bases). The V and J ends lost 5 bases and 4 bases respectively, with 14 bases between them. This CDR3 has 14 amino acids. CDR3 DNA: TGTGCCAGCAGTCCAGGCCCCGGAGGAGAGACCCAGTACTTC. Translating gives CASSPGPGGETQYF.

The chain employs TRBV28 and TRBJ2-7, with D perhaps matching TRBD2 (6 bases). Looked up from germline, CDR1 is MDHEN and CDR2 is SYDVKM. V lost 9 bases, J lost 0 bases, and 18 bases lay in between. The CDR3 is 15 amino acids. Here the CDR3 DNA reads TGTGCCAGTTCTACTCGCGGGGTTATCTCCTACGAGCAGTACGTC. Residues: CASSTRGVISYEQYV.

CDR3 coding DNA: TGTGCCTGGAAGGGAGGGCCCTACGAGCAGTACTTC. It encodes CAWKGGPYEQYF. The chain has TRBV30 and TRBJ2-7, with 7 bases fitting TRBD2. Germline assignment: CDR1 GTSNPN and CDR2 SVGIG (reference sequence). J lost 2 bases, V lost 4 bases, and 2 bases had no gene match. CDR3 length: 12 residues. Filled out from reference TRBV30 and TRBJ2-7, the complete variable domain reads SQTIHQWPATLVQPVGSPLSLECTVEGTSNPNLYWYRQAAGRGLQLLFYSVGIGQISSEVPQNLSASRPQDRQFILSSKKLLLSDSGFYLCAWKGGPYEQYFGPGTRLTVT.

The chain's CDR3 is CAWSPSPVGYNEQFF. For the CDR3, the DNA is TGTGCCTGGAGTCCCTCCCCGGTGGGCTACAATGAGCAGTTCTTC. This rearrangement joins TRBV30 to TRBJ2-1; D is unclear. The V and J ends lost 2 bases and 3 bases respectively, with 14 bases between them. The CDR3 totals 15 residues. Per germline, CDR1 GTSNPN and CDR2 SVGIG (reference sequence). Full variable domain (missing parts from reference TRBV30 and TRBJ2-1): SQTIHQWPATLVQPVGSPLSLECTVEGTSNPNLYWYRQAAGRGLQLLFYSVGIGQISSEVPQNLSASRPQDRQFILSSKKLLLSDSGFYLCAWSPSPVGYNEQFFGPGTRLTVL.

The chain couples TRBV5-6 to TRBJ1-6; 8 bases map to TRBD1. Trimming at V came to 4 bases and at J to 5 bases, leaving 5 bases not matched to a gene. Germline V CDR1 and CDR2: SGHDT, YYEEEE. The CDR3 is 15 amino acids. The CDR3 protein is CASSIRDRNNSPLHF. DNA for the CDR3: TGTGCCAGCAGCATCCGGGACAGGAATAATTCACCCCTCCACTTT.

CDR3 DNA: TGTGCCAGCAGTTCGGCCGGGGCGGGAGGTGGTAATGAGCAGTTCTTC. Translating gives CASSSAGAGGGNEQFF. V usage is TRBV6-2 or TRBV6-3 and J usage is TRBJ2-1, with 8 positions matching TRBD2. CDR3 length: 16 residues. Germline loops: CDR1 MNHEY, CDR2 SVGEGT. Trimming took 4 bases from V and 7 from J; bases not matched to a gene: 12.

The V and J genes are TRBV7-2 and TRBJ2-7, with 9 bases matching TRBD1. Germline V gene sequence: CDR1 SGHTA, CDR2 FQGNSA. The CDR3 is made up of 16 amino acids. The junction had 14 bases not matched to a gene; V was cut back by 5 bases and J by 6 bases. The CDR3 region is CASSPSRDRALGEQYF. In DNA, the CDR3 is TGTGCCAGCAGCCCGAGCCGGGACAGGGCTTTAGGCGAGCAGTACTTC.

CDR3 DNA: TGTGCCAGCAGCTTCGACGTTAATTCTGGAAACACCATATATTTT. It translates to CASSFDVNSGNTIYF. The V and J genes are TRBV5-6 and TRBJ1-3; no reliable D call. This CDR3 is 15 amino acids long. The V gene lost 2 bases and the J gene lost 1 base, with 10 bases spanning the gap. Germline CDR1 SGHDT, CDR2 YYEEEE.

The V gene is TRBV6-2 or TRBV6-3, the J gene TRBJ2-7; tentatively, D is TRBD2 (6 bases). The CDR3 runs to 13 residues. V lost 11 bases and J 1 base, leaving 15 bases between the germline ends. Germline V gene lookup returns CDR1 MNHEY and CDR2 SVGEGT. The DNA for the CDR3 is TGTGCCTGCCGGGACTTCTCTTCCTACGAGCAGTACTTC. Residues: CACRDFSSYEQYF.

This clonotype was picked up one time. The rearrangement uses TRBV24-1 and TRBJ2-5, with a possible D match to TRBD2 (6 bases). Trimming stripped 2 bases from V and 4 bases from J, with 7 bases between. This CDR3 has 13 amino acids. CDR1 KGHDR and CDR2 SFDVKD come from the germline V gene. The CDR3 here is CATSDSGGETQYF. DNA of the CDR3: TGTGCCACCAGTGATTCCGGGGGAGAGACCCAGTACTTC.

This clonotype was seen just once. The chain combines TRBV2 with TRBJ2-3, with TRBD1 matching over 7 bases. The CDR3 loop spans 15 amino acids. V lost 6 bases and J lost 2; bases outside the gene matches: 8. Looked up from germline, CDR1 is SNHLY and CDR2 is FYNNEI. CDR3 DNA: TGTGCCAGCAGAGATCGGACAGGACCCACAGATACGCAGTATTTT. It translates to CASRDRTGPTDTQYF.

This chain joins TRBV9 and TRBJ1-3; a weak D match, TRBD1 (5 bases). The germline V gene encodes CDR1 SGDLS and CDR2 YYNGEE. The ends were cut back, 4 bases at V and 9 bases at J, with 20 bases in the middle. The CDR3 spans 15 residues. The CDR3 loop is CASSPEQAPSTTIYF. The CDR3 DNA reads as TGTGCCAGCAGCCCGGAACAGGCCCCGTCGACCACCATATATTTT.

The chain employs TRBV29-1 and TRBJ2-5, with TRBD2 matching 9 bases. Germline assignment: CDR1 SQVTM and CDR2 ANQGSEA. The CDR3 totals 16 residues. With V trimmed by 5 bases and J by 4 bases, 14 bases remained unmatched. CDR3 DNA: TGCAGCGTTCTCCTAGAGGGTAGCGGGGGTAGAGAGACCCAGTACTTC. Translated: CSVLLEGSGGRETQYF.

This rearrangement joins TRBV20-1 to TRBJ1-1, with D unclear. Trimming shortened V by 6 bases and J by 0 bases, and 14 bases separated the two germline ends. This CDR3 comprises 14 residues. Germline V lookup: CDR1 DFQATT, CDR2 SNEGSKA (reference sequence). This chain's CDR3 is CSARRAGMNTEAFF. CDR3 DNA: TGCAGTGCGAGGAGGGCCGGGATGAACACTGAAGCTTTCTTT.

The chain has TRBV7-2 and TRBJ1-5; 8 nucleotides agree with TRBD1. In germline, CDR1 is SGHTA, CDR2 FQGNSA. CDR3 size: 15 residues. Germline trimming cut 4 bases from V and 1 base from J; bases unmatched to any gene: 3. This chain's CDR3 is CASSSTGVSNQPQHF. The CDR3 DNA sequence: TGTGCCAGCAGCTCGACAGGGGTCAGCAATCAGCCCCAGCATTTT.

The chain is built from TRBV5-4 and TRBJ2-5; D is uncertain. The V end lost 1 base, the J end lost 2 bases, and 6 bases lay between the germline ends. CDR1 and CDR2 from the germline V gene are SGHNT and YYREEE (reference sequence). The CDR3 consists of 13 residues. The CDR3 loop reads CASSLNFQETQYF. The CDR3 DNA reads as TGTGCCAGCAGCTTGAATTTTCAAGAGACCCAGTACTTC.

V is TRBV4-2 and J is TRBJ2-2; TRBD2 agrees at 10 bases. V lost 0 bases and J lost 7; bases outside the gene matches: 11. Germline-derived CDR1 and CDR2 are LGHNA and YNFKEQ. This CDR3 is 18 amino acids long. The DNA for the CDR3 is TGTGCCAGCAGCCAAGATTATCCTAGCGGGAGCCGGGGCGGGGAGCTGTTTTTT. Translating gives CASSQDYPSGSRGGELFF.

This chain links TRBV3-1 with TRBJ2-7; D unclear. Trimming left V 3 bases short and J 5 bases short, with 11 bases between. The CDR3 covers 13 residues. Germline V CDR1 and CDR2: LGHDT, YNNKEL (reference sequence). CDR3 sequence: CASSQGRKDEQYF. The CDR3 coding sequence is TGTGCCAGCAGCCAGGGTAGAAAAGACGAGCAGTACTTC.